This T cell receptor (beta chain) was retrieved from a study of cytomegalovirus exposure and HLA in healthy donors. Overall study: The roughly 120 validation repertoires, a later analysis reported, used the same platform as the approximately 650 first-cohort repertoires.

Clones were sequenced by immunoSEQ multiplex PCR, and TCRdb holds only the in-frame ones, with some missing. The top ten clones hold roughly 27% of a sample with roughly 150,000 clones, 70% to 85% of them seen once. V lost 1 base and J 5 bases, leaving 14 bases between the germline ends. Germline CDR1 and CDR2: SGHVS and FQNEAQ. There are 15 residues in the CDR3. This receptor was identified in a man aged 25-45 years in good health and CMV-seropositive. The sequenced sample was PBMCs. The chain has TRBV7-8 and TRBJ2-5, with D tentatively TRBD1 (5 bases). The CDR3 protein is CASSLVGALRETQYF. The CDR3 DNA reads TGTGCCAGCAGCTTAGTAGGGGCCCTGCGGGAGACCCAGTACTTC.